This TCR beta chain comes out of a study of cytomegalovirus exposure and HLA in healthy donors. Study-level information: Per a later analysis, the roughly 670 first-cohort and over 90 validation repertoires shared one platform. General observations from the study: A list of 164 TCR beta chains associated with cytomegalovirus was given.

Losses at the gene ends were 7 bases for V and 9 bases for J; bases not matched to a gene: 15. In germline, CDR1 is WSHSY, CDR2 SAAADI. This CDR3 contains 15 residues. TCRdb's table, derived via immunoSEQ multiplex PCR, lists solely in-frame clones and lacks some. This sample yields about 240,000 clones, of which approximately 83% are seen a single time; about 1.2% belongs to the top ten. Of note for this clone: Its specificity is not known.

The sequence came from a young woman in good health and CMV-seropositive. The sample comprised PBMCs. The rearrangement uses TRBV10-2 and TRBJ2-1; 7 bases match TRBD2. The CDR3 is CASIAGLRVFSEQFF. The CDR3 region has the DNA TGCGCCAGCATAGCGGGCCTGAGGGTCTTCAGTGAGCAGTTCTTC.